Listed here are 28 T cell receptor beta chains from one sample, sequenced in a study of blood T cell repertoires in COVID-19. Assay used: immunoSEQ multiplex PCR; TCRdb lists only in-frame clones, some missing. The sample has 310,000 or so clones, approximately 90% seen once. Material for sequencing was PBMCs or T cells enriched from blood (not recorded which). The receptors originated from a middle-aged woman who had recovered from COVID-19.

This clone was detected only a few times. The chain uses TRBV29-1 and TRBJ2-5, with 8 bases matching TRBD2. The V gene's germline CDR1 is SQVTM and CDR2 ANQGSEA. The trim removed 6 bases at V and 5 bases at J, leaving 14 bases unmatched. The CDR3 contains 15 residues. CDR3 nucleotide sequence: TGCAGCGTGTACGGAGGAAGCGGGGGCGATGAGACCCAGTACTTC. Its protein is CSVYGGSGGDETQYF.

The genes are TRBV24-1 and TRBJ2-2; 8 nucleotides align to TRBD2. The V segment lost 4 bases and the J segment 3 bases; nucleotides outside the gene matches: 9. The CDR3 covers 17 residues. CDR1 is KGHDR and CDR2 is SFDVKD in the germline V gene. CDR3 nucleotide sequence: TGTGCCACCAGTGACCGAACGGGGCGGGAGGACACCGGGGAGCTGTTTTTT. Its protein is CATSDRTGREDTGELFF.

Concerning this clone: The junction shows a germline mismatch at one end, possibly a read error. The chain couples TRBV15 to TRBJ2-7; the match to TRBD2 covers 7 bases. This CDR3 spans 12 amino acids. Germline values: CDR1 LNHNV, CDR2 YYDKDF (reference sequence). CDR3 sequence reads: CATSRDGRGVLF. The CDR3 DNA reads TGTGCCACCAGCAGAGATGGTCGGGGGGTCCTCTTC.

The chain carries TRBV28 and TRBJ1-2, with 7 bases identical to TRBD1. Germline CDR1 reads MDHEN; CDR2 reads SYDVKM. This CDR3 region has 13 residues. After removal of 5 bases from V and 4 bases from J, the junction contained 4 bases not matched to a gene. The CDR3: CASSGRDSYGYTF. CDR3 coding DNA: TGTGCCAGCAGTGGCCGGGACAGCTATGGCTACACCTTC.

The chain couples TRBV6-5 to TRBJ2-1, with TRBD2 matching 7 bases. The CDR3 spans 16 residues. From germline, CDR1 is MNHEY and CDR2 SVGAGI. With V trimmed by 2 bases and J by 4 bases, 8 bases remained unmatched. The CDR3 DNA reads TGTGCCAGCAGTTACAGGGCTAGCGGATTTTACAATGAGCAGTTCTTC. This encodes CASSYRASGFYNEQFF.

The chain links TRBV7-9 to TRBJ2-2; TRBD2 matches at 10 bases. The CDR3 has 15 amino acids. Per germline, CDR1 SEHNR and CDR2 FQNEAQ (reference sequence). The CDR3 here is CAWLAGASNTGELFF. The CDR3 bases are TGTGCGTGGCTAGCGGGGGCCTCGAACACCGGGGAGCTGTTTTTT.

This chain joins TRBV6-2 or TRBV6-3 and TRBJ2-7; D gene uncertain. Trimming took 2 bases from V and 6 from J, leaving 11 bases between them. Germline CDR1 and CDR2: MNHEY and SVGEGT. The CDR3 has 13 amino acids. CDR3 in amino acids: CASSYPGIGEQYF. CDR3 nucleotide sequence: TGTGCCAGCAGTTACCCAGGAATCGGCGAGCAGTACTTC.

This rearrangement joins TRBV13 to TRBJ2-1; the D gene is possibly TRBD1 (6 bases). V dropped 1 base and J dropped 4 bases, with 14 bases sitting between them. Germline assignment: CDR1 PRHDT and CDR2 FYEKMQ (reference sequence). The CDR3 extends over 16 amino acids. The CDR3 loop reads CASSLEFGTSYNEQFF. As DNA, the CDR3 is TGTGCCAGCAGCTTAGAATTCGGGACATCTTACAATGAGCAGTTCTTC.

The chain uses TRBV5-1 and TRBJ2-7, with D perhaps matching TRBD2 (6 bases). The V gene's germline CDR1 is SGHRS and CDR2 YFSETQ. Trimming stripped 3 bases from V and 4 bases from J, with 14 bases between. There are 14 residues in the CDR3. CDR3 nucleotides: TGCGCCAGCAGCTACGAAGGGAGCGGGTACGAGCAGTACTTC. This gives the protein CASSYEGSGYEQYF.

The chain links TRBV20-1 to TRBJ2-7; 7 nucleotides match TRBD2. The CDR3 has 11 residues. Trimming took 5 bases from V and 6 from J; bases not matched to a gene: 4. Germline V gene data show CDR1 as DFQATT and CDR2 as SNEGSKA (reference sequence). The CDR3 sequence: CSAWPGGEQYF. The CDR3 coding sequence is TGCAGTGCTTGGCCGGGAGGCGAGCAGTACTTC.

V is TRBV19 and J is TRBJ1-5; D remains unclear. The V gene's germline CDR1 is LNHDA and CDR2 SQIVND (reference sequence). The CDR3 runs 14 residues. Trimming cost V 5 bases and J 3 bases, with 11 bases left between them. This CDR3 reads CASSGPGNNQPQHF. The CDR3 region has the DNA TGTGCCAGTAGTGGTCCCGGGAACAATCAGCCCCAGCATTTT.

This clone was recorded a few times. The chain joins TRBV4-1 to TRBJ2-1; 9 nucleotides line up with TRBD2. Per the germline V gene, CDR1 is MGHRA and CDR2 is YSYEKL. The CDR3 sequence is 21 residues long. The trim removed 4 bases at V and 0 bases at J, leaving 19 bases unmatched. Here the CDR3 reads CASSPQYLAGGPVGSYNEQFF. The CDR3 bases are TGCGCCAGCAGCCCACAGTACCTCGCGGGAGGGCCGGTTGGCTCCTACAATGAGCAGTTCTTC.

The V and J genes are TRBV5-5 and TRBJ2-7, with 7 nucleotides matching TRBD1. The CDR3 covers 15 residues. V shed 2 bases, J shed 2 bases, and the junction held 7 bases outside the gene matches. Germline CDR1 SGHKS, CDR2 YYEKEE (reference sequence). Here the CDR3 reads CASSLRDRITYEQYF. The CDR3 bases are TGTGCCAGCAGCTTACGGGACAGAATAACCTACGAGCAGTACTTC.

V is TRBV7-6 and J is TRBJ2-7; D is perhaps TRBD1 (5 bases). From germline, CDR1 is SGHVS and CDR2 FNYEAQ. The CDR3 totals 14 residues. V was shortened by 5 bases and J by 5 bases, with 16 bases between the two germline ends. The CDR3 DNA is TGTGCCAGCAGCCCCAATGAAGGGGTCGACGAGCAGTACTTC. Translation gives CASSPNEGVDEQYF.

The chain joins TRBV24-1 to TRBJ1-2; TRBD1 matches 8 bases. V trimming: 9 bases; J trimming: 3 bases; junction bases outside the gene matches: 5. Germline assignment: CDR1 KGHDR and CDR2 SFDVKD. CDR3 length equals 13 residues. CDR3 in DNA: TGTGCCACCCAAGGACAGGGCCACTATGGCTACACCTTC. Translated, it gives CATQGQGHYGYTF.

The V gene is TRBV7-8, the J gene TRBJ1-5; no clear D gene. The CDR3 runs 15 residues. V was trimmed by 5 bases and J by 6 bases, leaving 17 bases between them. Germline CDR1 SGHVS, CDR2 FQNEAQ. The CDR3 protein is CASSDREGGGQPQHF. As DNA, the CDR3 is TGTGCCAGCAGCGATCGGGAGGGAGGTGGTCAGCCCCAGCATTTT.

V usage is TRBV19 and J usage is TRBJ1-2; D ambiguous. The CDR3 spans 13 residues. The germline V gene encodes CDR1 LNHDA and CDR2 SQIVND (reference sequence). V was clipped by 1 base and J by 2 bases, with 5 bases between them. For the CDR3, the DNA is TGTGCCAGTAGTATAGGACTCAACTATGGCTACACCTTC. It specifies CASSIGLNYGYTF.

V is TRBV29-1 and J is TRBJ1-2; 10 bases are a match to TRBD1. The ends lost 3 bases at V and 5 bases at J; junction bases unmatched: 9. The CDR3 spans 15 residues. Germline V gene sequence: CDR1 SQVTM, CDR2 ANQGSEA. CDR3 sequence (DNA): TGCAGCGTTGAGCTAGGGACAGGGGCATTATATGGCTACACCTTC. It yields the protein CSVELGTGALYGYTF.

CDR3 nucleotides: TGTGCCAGCAGCTTTAGGACTAGCGAGGTAGATACGCAGTATTTT. This codes for CASSFRTSEVDTQYF. V gene TRBV7-9 combines with J gene TRBJ2-3; 9 positions agree with TRBD2. The germline V gene has CDR1 SEHNR and CDR2 FQNEAQ (reference sequence). The CDR3 spans 15 residues. With V trimmed by 3 bases and J by 5 bases, 6 bases remained unmatched.

This clone was recorded only once. This sequence joins TRBV7-3 and TRBJ2-3; TRBD2 might be the D (5 bases). Germline CDR1 reads SGHTA; CDR2 reads FQGTGA. With 2 bases removed from V and 2 bases from J, the gap between germline ends came to 14 bases. The CDR3 loop spans 16 amino acids. CDR3 sequence reads: CASSLAGTSLTDTQYF. The DNA of the CDR3 is TGTGCCAGCAGCTTAGCGGGTACTTCCCTCACAGATACGCAGTATTTT.

The chain couples TRBV29-1 to TRBJ1-2, with TRBD1 matching over 7 bases. Germline assignment: CDR1 SQVTM and CDR2 ANQGSEA. The V and J ends lost 5 bases and 8 bases, in that order; junction bases with no gene match: 11. The CDR3 extends over 13 amino acids. The CDR3 loop is CSVSGGGPLGYTF. The CDR3 region has the DNA TGCAGCGTTTCAGGGGGAGGACCCTTGGGCTACACCTTC.

On this clone: At one boundary the junction diverges from the germline segment, which might be a read error. The chain combines TRBV9 with TRBJ2-1; D gene unclear. The CDR3 is made up of 12 amino acids. Germline lookup yields CDR1 SGDLS and CDR2 YYNGEE. CDR3 nucleotides: TGCCCTTGGCGGAGCTCCTACAATGAGCAGTTCTTC. Translation gives CPWRSSYNEQFF.

V usage is TRBV19 and J usage is TRBJ2-5; D gene unclear. This CDR3 comprises 17 residues. The V end lost 3 bases, the J end lost 0 bases, and 17 bases lay between the germline ends. Germline CDR1 reads LNHDA; CDR2 reads SQIVND (reference sequence). CDR3 DNA sequence: TGTGCCAGTAGTATTGCCCCCTCACGGAGCTACCAAGAGACCCAGTACTTC. Amino acids: CASSIAPSRSYQETQYF.

The rearrangement uses TRBV27 and TRBJ2-7, with D maybe TRBD2 (6 bases). This CDR3 has 14 residues. The germline gives CDR1 MNHEY, CDR2 SMNVEV (reference sequence). Trimming took 10 bases from V and 0 from J, leaving 16 bases between them. The CDR3 nucleotides are TGTGCCACCCAGCTAGCGCAGACCTCCTACGAGCAGTACTTC. Translated, it gives CATQLAQTSYEQYF.

The chain employs TRBV21-1 and TRBJ2-1; the listed D gene, TRBD2, was not tested against the DNA. TRBV21-1 is given as a pseudogene. This CDR3 has 18 residues. As DNA, the CDR3 is TGTGCCAGCAGCAAAGCGCCTAGCGGGAGGGCCGTCGGCAATGAGCAGTTCTTC. Translated, it gives CASSKAPSGRAVGNEQFF.

This sequence joins TRBV5-5 and TRBJ2-5, with D perhaps TRBD2 (5 bases). Trimming removed 1 base at V and 2 bases at J, with 15 bases between. CDR3 length: 16 amino acids. The germline V gene encodes CDR1 SGHKS and CDR2 YYEKEE (reference sequence). CDR3 in amino acids: CASSLPRGRQQETQYF. CDR3 bases: TGTGCCAGCAGCTTGCCTCGGGGTCGGCAGCAAGAGACCCAGTACTTC. The complete variable domain, with remaining parts taken from reference TRBV5-5 and TRBJ2-5, reads DAGVTQSPTHLIKTRGQQVTLRCSPISGHKSVSWYQQVLGQGPQFIFQYYEKEERGRGNFPDRFSARQFPNYSSELNVNALLLGDSALYLCASSLPRGRQQETQYFGPGTRLLVL.

The chain links TRBV27 to TRBJ2-1, with TRBD2 matching 9 bases. This CDR3 comprises 18 residues. Trimming removed 3 bases from V and 0 bases from J; junction bases left unmatched: 9. CDR1 MNHEY and CDR2 SMNVEV come from the germline V gene (reference sequence). The CDR3 here is CASSFSLAGPSSYNEQFF. Written as DNA, the CDR3 is TGTGCCAGCAGTTTTTCCCTAGCGGGGCCTAGCTCCTACAATGAGCAGTTCTTC.

J is TRBJ1-6 and V is TRBV4-3, with D perhaps matching TRBD1 (5 bases). The CDR3 covers 16 residues. The V end lost 1 base, the J end lost 7 bases, and 14 bases lay between the germline ends. Germline-derived CDR1 and CDR2 are LGHNA and YSLEER. CDR3 residues: CASSQAYSSGNSPLHF. The CDR3 DNA reads as TGCGCCAGCAGCCAAGCATACAGTTCAGGGAATTCACCCCTCCACTTT.